This entry lists 16 T cell receptor beta chains sequenced from one sample in a study of blood T cell repertoires in COVID-19. This table comes from immunoSEQ multiplex PCR, and its TCRdb copy is limited to in-frame clones, with some not included. Among over 55,000 clones listed, more than 85% were seen once. Source material: peripheral blood. The receptor source for this set is a human donor with active COVID-19. The donor label of this sample is uncertain.

This chain joins TRBV5-1 and TRBJ2-7; TRBD2 matches at 12 bases. The V segment lost 0 bases and the J segment 10 bases; nucleotides outside the gene matches: 5. Germline V gives CDR1 SGHRS, CDR2 YFSETQ. This CDR3 comprises 14 residues. The CDR3 DNA reads TGCGCCAGCAGCTTGGGACTAGCGGGGGTCTCTCAGTACTTC. This codes for CASSLGLAGVSQYF. The complete variable domain, with remaining parts taken from reference TRBV5-1 and TRBJ2-7, reads KAGVTQTPRYLIKTRGQQVTLSCSPISGHRSVSWYQQTPGQGLQFLFEYFSETQRNKGNFPGRFSGRQFSNSRSEMNVSTLELGDSALYLCASSLGLAGVSQYFGPGTRLTVT.

This chain links TRBV5-1 with TRBJ2-7, with 7 positions matching TRBD1. CDR3 length equals 14 residues. The V gene end was trimmed by 4 bases and the J gene end by 4 bases; junction bases not matched to a gene: 8. CDR1 is SGHRS, CDR2 YFSETQ, per germline. This CDR3 is CASSSGQVGYEQYF. CDR3 bases: TGCGCCAGCAGCAGTGGACAGGTGGGGTACGAGCAGTACTTC.

This sequence joins TRBV2 and TRBJ2-3; D is possibly TRBD1 (6 bases). This CDR3 spans 18 amino acids. Trimming removed 7 bases at V and 7 bases at J, with 30 bases between. Looked up from germline, CDR1 is SNHLY and CDR2 is FYNNEI. The CDR3 region has the DNA TGTGCCAGCATTGAGGCTAGGACAGCTACCCGGAATGCTTATACGCAGTATTTT. Translated, it gives CASIEARTATRNAYTQYF.

This rearrangement joins TRBV25-1 to TRBJ2-5; maybe TRBD1 (5 bases). V was cut by 5 bases and J by 4 bases, with 14 bases left in between. Germline V lookup: CDR1 MGHDK, CDR2 SYGVNS. The CDR3 covers 14 residues. CDR3 in DNA: TGTGCCAGCAGTCCTTCCAGGGTTAGAGAGACCCAGTACTTC. This gives the protein CASSPSRVRETQYF.

CDR3 amino acids: CASSPGQFYEQYF. CDR3 DNA: TGTGCCAGCAGCCCGGGACAGTTCTACGAGCAGTACTTC. The chain is built from TRBV7-2 and TRBJ2-7, with TRBD1 identical over 7 bases. The CDR3 runs 13 residues. Germline lookup yields CDR1 SGHTA and CDR2 FQGNSA. The trim removed 5 bases at V and 3 bases at J, leaving 4 bases unmatched. The full variable domain, completed using reference TRBV7-2 and TRBJ2-7, is GAGVSQSPSNKVTEKGKDVELRCDPISGHTALYWYRQSLGQGLEFLIYFQGNSAPDKSGLPSDRFSAERTGGSVSTLTIQRTQQEDSAVYLCASSPGQFYEQYFGPGTRLTVT.

The V and J genes are TRBV21-1 and TRBJ1-6; TRBD1 is the table's D call, not checked against the DNA. TRBV21-1 is a known pseudogene. CDR3 length: 15 residues. The CDR3 DNA sequence: TGTGCCAGCAGCAGCAGGGATACGGGTAATTCACCCCTCCACTTT. It translates to CASSSRDTGNSPLHF.

V is TRBV18 and J is TRBJ2-5, with 10 bases that match TRBD2. This CDR3 has 13 residues. CDR1 is KGHSH, CDR2 LQKENI, per germline. V lost 5 bases to trimming and J lost 5 bases; unmatched junction nucleotides: 2. The CDR3 nucleotides are TGTGCCAGCTCAGCGACTAGCGGGGAGACCCAGTACTTC. Translated: CASSATSGETQYF.

This clone was observed a few times. As DNA, the CDR3 is TGCGCCAGCAGCCCGCTTGATATGGGGCTATCCCGCAATCAGCCCCAGCATTTT. Amino acids: CASSPLDMGLSRNQPQHF. The rearrangement joins TRBV4-1 to TRBJ1-5, with D possibly matching TRBD1 (5 bases). The V gene's germline CDR1 is MGHRA and CDR2 YSYEKL. The CDR3 sequence is 18 residues long. V lost 4 bases and J lost 2, with 21 bases in between.

The genes are TRBV19 and TRBJ2-1; TRBD2 might be the D (5 bases). The ends were cut back, 4 bases at V and 3 bases at J, with 10 bases in the middle. There are 14 residues in the CDR3. CDR1 is LNHDA and CDR2 is SQIVND in the germline V gene (reference sequence). The CDR3 nucleotides read TGTGCCAGTAGTAGAGGGTCGTACTACAATGAGCAGTTCTTC. Translating gives CASSRGSYYNEQFF.

This sequence joins TRBV11-3 and TRBJ2-7; no firm D call. With 8 bases removed from V and 0 bases from J, the gap between germline ends came to 14 bases. The CDR3 sequence is 14 residues long. The germline V gene has CDR1 SGHNT and CDR2 YENEEA. The CDR3, as DNA: TGTGCCAGCGTTCCTGGCAGTTACTCCTACGAGCAGTACTTC. Encoded protein: CASVPGSYSYEQYF.

The chain employs TRBV5-3 and TRBJ2-1; 9 nucleotides match TRBD2. TRBV5-3 qualifies as an ORF whose function is uncertain. V dropped 5 bases and J dropped 4; count of bases not matched to a gene: 7. This CDR3 is 15 amino acids long. CDR3 amino acids: CARSRSGGVYNEQFF. For the CDR3, the DNA is TGTGCCAGAAGTCGTAGCGGGGGAGTTTACAATGAGCAGTTCTTC.

V is TRBV9 and J is TRBJ2-7, with D possibly being TRBD2 (6 bases). V was trimmed by 4 bases and J by 0 bases, leaving 17 bases between them. Germline lookup yields CDR1 SGDLS and CDR2 YYNGEE. CDR3 length equals 16 residues. The CDR3 DNA sequence: TGTGCCAGCAGCCCTCACCCCCGGGACTTCTCCTACGAGCAGTACTTC. Protein sequence: CASSPHPRDFSYEQYF.

V usage is TRBV9 and J usage is TRBJ2-3; TRBD1 is a possible D gene (6 bases). Trimming shortened V by 7 bases and J by 2 bases, and 14 bases separated the two germline ends. CDR1 SGDLS and CDR2 YYNGEE come from the germline V gene. This CDR3 comprises 14 residues. The chain's CDR3 is CASSQGTTTDTQYF. The CDR3 DNA reads TGTGCCAGCTCCCAGGGGACAACCACAGATACGCAGTATTTT.

The chain recombines TRBV5-1 with TRBJ2-1, with D perhaps matching TRBD2 (5 bases). Germline-derived CDR1 and CDR2 are SGHRS and YFSETQ. CDR3 length: 14 amino acids. Trimming shortened V by 1 base and J by 3 bases, and 8 bases separated the two germline ends. As DNA, the CDR3 is TGCGCCAGCAGCTTGAGGGAGCGCTACAATGAGCAGTTCTTC. Amino acids: CASSLRERYNEQFF.

This chain connects TRBV4-3 to TRBJ2-1, with 7 bases lining up with TRBD2. The germline V gene encodes CDR1 LGHNA and CDR2 YSLEER. The CDR3 contains 16 residues. V was pared by 0 bases and J by 1 base, with 3 bases of the junction left unmatched. The CDR3 sequence: CASSQDLAVSYNEQFF. As DNA, the CDR3 is TGCGCCAGCAGCCAAGATCTAGCGGTATCCTACAATGAGCAGTTCTTC.

The chain carries TRBV3-1 (or the pseudogene TRBV3-2) and TRBJ2-7, with 7 bases matching TRBD2. V trimming: 2 bases; J trimming: 3 bases; junction bases outside the gene matches: 10. The CDR3 runs 16 residues. Germline V gene sequence: CDR1 LGHDT, CDR2 YNNKEL (reference sequence). The CDR3 DNA reads as TGTGCCAGCAGCCAAAGGGCCGGGGGGATCCTCTACGAGCAGTACTTC. Its protein is CASSQRAGGILYEQYF.